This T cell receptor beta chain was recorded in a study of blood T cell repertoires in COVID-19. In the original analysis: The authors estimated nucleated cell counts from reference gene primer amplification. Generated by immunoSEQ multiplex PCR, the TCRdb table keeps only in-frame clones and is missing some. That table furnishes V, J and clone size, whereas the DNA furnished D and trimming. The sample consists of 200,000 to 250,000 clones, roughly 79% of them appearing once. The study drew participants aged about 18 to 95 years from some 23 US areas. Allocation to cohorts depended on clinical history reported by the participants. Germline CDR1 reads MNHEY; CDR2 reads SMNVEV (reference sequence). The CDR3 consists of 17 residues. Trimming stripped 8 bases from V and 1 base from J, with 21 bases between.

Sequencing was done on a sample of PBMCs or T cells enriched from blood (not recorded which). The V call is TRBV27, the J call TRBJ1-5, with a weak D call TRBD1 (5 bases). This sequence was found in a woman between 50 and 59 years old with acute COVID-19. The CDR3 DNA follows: TGTGCCAGCTCCCCTGGGATCTCAGGGATGAGCAATCAGCCCCAGCATTTT. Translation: CASSPGISGMSNQPQHF.